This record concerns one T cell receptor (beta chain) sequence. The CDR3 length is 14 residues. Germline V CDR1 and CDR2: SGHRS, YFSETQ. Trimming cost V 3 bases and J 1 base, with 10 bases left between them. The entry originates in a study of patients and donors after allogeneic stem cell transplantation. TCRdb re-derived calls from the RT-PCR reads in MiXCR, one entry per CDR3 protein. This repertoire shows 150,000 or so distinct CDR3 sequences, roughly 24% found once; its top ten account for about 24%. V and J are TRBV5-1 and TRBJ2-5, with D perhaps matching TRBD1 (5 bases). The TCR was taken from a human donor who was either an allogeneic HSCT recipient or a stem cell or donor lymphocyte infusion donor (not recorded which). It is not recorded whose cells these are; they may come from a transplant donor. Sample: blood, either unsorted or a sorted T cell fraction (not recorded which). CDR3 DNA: TGCGCCAGCAGCTCGCACAGGCTCCAAGAGACCCAGTACTTC. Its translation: CASSSHRLQETQYF.